The 26 T cell receptor beta chains reported below all come from one sample, sequenced in a study of CD8 T cells in ankylosing spondylitis. Via MiXCR, TCRdb re-called the 5' RACE reads, giving one row per CDR3 protein. The sample holds 220,000 or so distinct CDR3 sequences, roughly 10% seen once. Specimen: blood, either unsorted or a sorted T cell fraction (not recorded which). The receptors originated from a male donor with ankylosing spondylitis or in good health (not recorded which).

This clonotype has ten or more counts. The chain has TRBV5-1 and TRBJ2-4; TRBD1 might be the D (6 bases). Trimming took off 4 bases at V and 5 bases at J, with 10 bases between the two ends. Per the germline V gene, CDR1 is SGHRS and CDR2 is YFSETQ. The CDR3 sequence is 13 residues long. CDR3 bases: TGCGCCAGCAGCGAGGACAGTGAAAACATTCAGTACTTC. Translation: CASSEDSENIQYF.

In its sample, this clonotype was seen many times. J is TRBJ1-4 and V is TRBV5-1, with 7 bases lining up with TRBD1. The V segment lost 4 bases and the J segment 1 base; nucleotides outside the gene matches: 4. The germline V gene encodes CDR1 SGHRS and CDR2 YFSETQ. The CDR3 has 15 residues. CDR3 loop: CASSAAGGTNEKLFF. The CDR3 DNA is TGCGCCAGCAGCGCCGCAGGGGGAACTAATGAAAAACTGTTTTTT.

This clonotype was recorded many times. V gene TRBV7-2 combines with J gene TRBJ2-7, with TRBD2 identical over 13 bases. The germline V gene has CDR1 SGHTA and CDR2 FQGNSA. V gave up 5 bases and J gave up 0 bases; unmatched junction bases: 10. The CDR3 sequence is 18 residues long. The CDR3 here is CASSPGLAGELLSYEQYF. The CDR3 bases are TGTGCCAGCAGCCCCGGACTAGCGGGGGAACTGCTCTCCTACGAGCAGTACTTC.

This clonotype was seen once. This chain connects TRBV5-4 to TRBJ2-3; D unclear. This CDR3 is built from 16 residues. Between the trimmed V and J ends, which lost 0 bases and 1 base, there was a span of 12 bases. Germline lookup yields CDR1 SGHNT and CDR2 YYREEE (reference sequence). The CDR3 loop is CASSLAAELRTDTQYF. The CDR3 coding sequence is TGTGCCAGCAGCTTGGCCGCGGAACTACGCACAGATACGCAGTATTTT.

In DNA form, the CDR3 reads TGTGCCAGCAGCCCTAGTTACTCCTTAAAAAGGGGCAAAAACATTCAGTACTTC. Translated: CASSPSYSLKRGKNIQYF. The V gene is TRBV9, the J gene TRBJ2-4; a weak D match, TRBD1 (5 bases). Trimming took off 4 bases at V and 3 bases at J, with 23 bases between the two ends. Germline-derived CDR1 and CDR2 are SGDLS and YYNGEE. This CDR3 region has 18 residues.

As DNA, the CDR3 is TGTGCCAGCAGCTCCCAAGGCCGTTGGAATACGCAGTATTTT. This gives the protein CASSSQGRWNTQYF. The chain links TRBV7-3 to TRBJ2-3; D gene uncertain. CDR1 and CDR2 from the germline V gene are SGHTA and FQGTGA. The germline V and J ends were trimmed by 4 bases and 7 bases, with 15 bases remaining between them. This CDR3 is 14 amino acids long.

This clonotype was seen a few times. This chain connects TRBV12-3 or TRBV12-4 to TRBJ2-5, with a weak D call TRBD2 (6 bases). The V end was cut by 4 bases, the J end by 4 bases, with 13 bases between. This CDR3 region has 14 residues. Written as DNA, the CDR3 is TGTGCCAGCAGTTCCTATAGCGGAAGAGAGACCCAGTACTTC. It yields the protein CASSSYSGRETQYF.

There are a few counts of this clonotype. The CDR3 loop is CSASTSGGAYEQYF. The CDR3 nucleotides are TGCAGTGCTAGCACTAGCGGAGGAGCCTACGAGCAGTACTTC. This chain uses TRBV20-1 with TRBJ2-7; 8 bases map to TRBD2. CDR1 is DFQATT and CDR2 is SNEGSKA in the germline V gene (reference sequence). The CDR3 consists of 14 residues. J lost 2 bases, V lost 3 bases, and 6 bases had no gene match.

The V call is TRBV6-1, the J call TRBJ2-4; tentative D call: TRBD2 (5 bases). V was pared by 7 bases and J by 0 bases, with 13 bases between. The CDR3 consists of 15 residues. From germline, CDR1 is MNHNS and CDR2 SASEGT. The CDR3 sequence is CASTEGSLAKNIQYF. CDR3 bases: TGTGCCAGCACCGAGGGTTCTCTAGCCAAAAACATTCAGTACTTC.

The chain combines TRBV19 with TRBJ2-2; D not resolved. Trimming stripped 10 bases from V and 2 bases from J, with 11 bases between. The germline gives CDR1 LNHDA, CDR2 SQIVND (reference sequence). There are 13 residues in the CDR3. The CDR3 bases are TGTGCCACCAGGCCCCTTAACACCGGGGAGCTGTTTTTT. Its translation is CATRPLNTGELFF.

J is TRBJ2-6 and V is TRBV5-5, with D unclear. Germline V gene lookup returns CDR1 SGHKS and CDR2 YYEKEE (reference sequence). The V end was cut by 4 bases, the J end by 0 bases, with 14 bases between. CDR3 size: 17 residues. This CDR3 is CASSPLQESSGANVLTF. CDR3 in DNA: TGTGCCAGCAGCCCCCTCCAGGAAAGCTCTGGGGCCAACGTCCTGACTTTC.

This clonotype was detected ten times or more. The rearrangement joins TRBV20-1 to TRBJ2-1; D uncertain. CDR3 length: 14 residues. Germline CDR1 and CDR2: DFQATT and SNEGSKA (reference sequence). The V end lost 6 bases, the J end lost 4 bases, and 16 bases lay between the germline ends. In DNA, the CDR3 is TGCAGTGCCGCCCGCTCTGGAGCGTACAATGAGCAGTTCTTC. It translates to CSAARSGAYNEQFF.

This clonotype has a count of ten or more. The CDR3 protein is CASTDPSGGRSTDTQYF. The DNA of the CDR3 is TGTGCCAGCACCGACCCCAGCGGGGGGAGAAGCACAGATACGCAGTATTTT. The chain carries TRBV11-2 and TRBJ2-3; 9 bases map to TRBD2. Germline CDR1 is SGHAT and CDR2 is FQNNGV. Losses at the gene ends were 7 bases for V and 0 bases for J; bases not matched to a gene: 11. The length of the CDR3 is 17 residues.

In its sample, this clonotype was seen many times. The rearrangement uses TRBV5-1 and TRBJ2-1; TRBD2 agrees at 11 bases. CDR3 size: 15 residues. The V gene end was trimmed by 4 bases and the J gene end by 5 bases; junction bases not matched to a gene: 5. Germline V gives CDR1 SGHRS, CDR2 YFSETQ. CDR3 sequence (DNA): TGCGCCAGCAGCAACCGACTAGCGGGACACAATGAGCAGTTCTTC. It is translated as CASSNRLAGHNEQFF.

This clonotype was recorded many times. V usage is TRBV7-2 and J usage is TRBJ2-2; D might be TRBD1 (6 bases). Germline V gene sequence: CDR1 SGHTA, CDR2 FQGNSA. The CDR3 runs 15 residues. Trimming cost V 5 bases and J 4 bases, with 14 bases left between them. As DNA, the CDR3 is TGTGCCAGCAGCCGCACACAGGGTCTCACCGGGGAGCTGTTTTTT. Its protein product is CASSRTQGLTGELFF.

This clonotype was counted many times. The chain employs TRBV20-1 and TRBJ2-4, with 8 bases aligning to TRBD2. CDR1 is DFQATT, CDR2 SNEGSKA, per germline (reference sequence). The CDR3 is 15 amino acids. Germline trimming cut 0 bases from V and 8 bases from J; bases unmatched to any gene: 9. This chain's CDR3 is CSARDFGGATDIQYF. The CDR3 nucleotides read TGCAGTGCTAGAGATTTCGGGGGGGCCACGGACATTCAGTACTTC.

The chain joins TRBV5-1 to TRBJ1-5; possible D gene TRBD1, 6 bases. V shed 1 base and J shed 2 bases, with 10 bases lying between them. The germline CDR1 and CDR2 sequences are SGHRS and YFSETQ. The CDR3 loop spans 15 amino acids. CDR3 region: CASSLRGLGNQPQHF. The CDR3 bases are TGCGCCAGCAGCTTGCGGGGGCTCGGCAATCAGCCCCAGCATTTT. Variable domain in full (rest from reference TRBV5-1 and TRBJ1-5): KAGVTQTPRYLIKTRGQQVTLSCSPISGHRSVSWYQQTPGQGLQFLFEYFSETQRNKGNFPGRFSGRQFSNSRSEMNVSTLELGDSALYLCASSLRGLGNQPQHFGDGTRLSIL.

The rearrangement links TRBV12-3 or TRBV12-4 to TRBJ2-3, with 13 bases that match TRBD2. The CDR3 has 16 residues. With V trimmed by 6 bases and J by 3 bases, 6 bases remained unmatched. Here the CDR3 reads CASSLGTSGVTDTQYF. The CDR3 coding sequence is TGTGCCAGCAGCCTCGGGACTAGCGGGGTGACAGATACGCAGTATTTT.

This clonotype was picked up a small number of times. The chain recombines TRBV5-1 with TRBJ2-1, with TRBD2 matching 15 bases. Trimming removed 4 bases from V and 9 bases from J; junction bases left unmatched: 5. CDR1 is SGHRS and CDR2 is YFSETQ in the germline V gene. CDR3 length: 15 amino acids. The CDR3, as DNA: TGCGCCAGCAGCAGGACTAGCGGGGGGGCGGTTGAGCAGTTCTTC. Its protein product is CASSRTSGGAVEQFF.

V is TRBV28 and J is TRBJ2-7, with D perhaps TRBD1 (6 bases). The CDR3 is made up of 15 amino acids. CDR1 and CDR2 (germline): MDHEN, SYDVKM. V shed 7 bases and J shed 1 base, with 17 bases lying between them. The CDR3 spells CASTLQGNPSYEQYF. The CDR3 DNA follows: TGTGCCAGCACCTTACAGGGTAACCCTTCCTACGAGCAGTACTTC. Using reference TRBV28 and TRBJ2-7 for the parts outside the CDR3, the full variable domain is DVKVTQSSRYLVKRTGEKVFLECVQDMDHENMFWYRQDPGLGLRLIYFSYDVKMKEKGDIPEGYSVSREKKERFSLILESASTNQTSMYLCASTLQGNPSYEQYFGPGTRLTVT.

The genes are TRBV18 and TRBJ2-2, with unresolved D. The CDR3 loop spans 14 amino acids. Germline CDR1 KGHSH, CDR2 LQKENI. V shed 2 bases and J shed 6 bases, with 10 bases lying between them. The CDR3 spells CASSPGEAAGELFF. The CDR3 DNA reads TGTGCCAGCTCACCAGGGGAAGCTGCCGGGGAGCTGTTTTTT.

In this sample, this clonotype turned up many times. This chain joins TRBV4-2 and TRBJ1-6; D may be TRBD1 (6 bases). Germline loops: CDR1 LGHNA, CDR2 YNFKEQ. V was pared by 2 bases and J by 7 bases, with 15 bases between. The CDR3 is 16 amino acids. This chain's CDR3 is CASSQRPGGENSPLHF. The DNA for the CDR3 is TGTGCCAGCAGCCAACGGCCTGGGGGCGAAAATTCACCCCTCCACTTT.

This clonotype was seen at least ten times. DNA of the CDR3: TGCGCCAGCAGCTCACAGGGTCCGAGGGAGACCCAGTACTTC. Protein: CASSSQGPRETQYF. The genes are TRBV5-1 and TRBJ2-5; TRBD1 might be the D (6 bases). In germline, CDR1 is SGHRS, CDR2 YFSETQ. Trimming removed 3 bases at V and 5 bases at J, with 14 bases between. CDR3 size: 14 residues.

This clonotype was seen at least ten times. V is TRBV7-6 and J is TRBJ2-3; possible D gene TRBD2, 5 bases. The germline V gene has CDR1 SGHVS and CDR2 FNYEAQ. The CDR3 spans 14 residues. V shed 4 bases and J shed 4 bases, with 12 bases lying between them. CDR3 sequence (DNA): TGTGCCAGCAGCTACGGGGTGGGCGCAGATACGCAGTATTTT. It is translated as CASSYGVGADTQYF.

This clonotype came up a few times. DNA of the CDR3: TGCGCCAGCAGCTTGGTCCAGGGGGCAAGCACAGATACGCAGTATTTT. Translation: CASSLVQGASTDTQYF. This chain connects TRBV5-1 to TRBJ2-3; 8 nucleotides line up with TRBD1. Looked up from germline, CDR1 is SGHRS and CDR2 is YFSETQ. The length of the CDR3 is 16 residues. V shed 0 bases, J shed 0 bases, and the junction held 3 bases outside the gene matches. Drawing the rest from reference TRBV5-1 and TRBJ2-3, the complete variable domain is KAGVTQTPRYLIKTRGQQVTLSCSPISGHRSVSWYQQTPGQGLQFLFEYFSETQRNKGNFPGRFSGRQFSNSRSEMNVSTLELGDSALYLCASSLVQGASTDTQYFGPGTRLTVL.

Ten or more counts support this clonotype. The V and J genes are TRBV6-1 and TRBJ1-2, with no clear D. The CDR3 consists of 12 residues. V was clipped by 6 bases and J by 5 bases, with 10 bases between them. Germline V gene sequence: CDR1 MNHNS, CDR2 SASEGT. Written as DNA, the CDR3 is TGTGCCAGCAGCGACGGCGGATATGGCTACACCTTC. As protein: CASSDGGYGYTF.